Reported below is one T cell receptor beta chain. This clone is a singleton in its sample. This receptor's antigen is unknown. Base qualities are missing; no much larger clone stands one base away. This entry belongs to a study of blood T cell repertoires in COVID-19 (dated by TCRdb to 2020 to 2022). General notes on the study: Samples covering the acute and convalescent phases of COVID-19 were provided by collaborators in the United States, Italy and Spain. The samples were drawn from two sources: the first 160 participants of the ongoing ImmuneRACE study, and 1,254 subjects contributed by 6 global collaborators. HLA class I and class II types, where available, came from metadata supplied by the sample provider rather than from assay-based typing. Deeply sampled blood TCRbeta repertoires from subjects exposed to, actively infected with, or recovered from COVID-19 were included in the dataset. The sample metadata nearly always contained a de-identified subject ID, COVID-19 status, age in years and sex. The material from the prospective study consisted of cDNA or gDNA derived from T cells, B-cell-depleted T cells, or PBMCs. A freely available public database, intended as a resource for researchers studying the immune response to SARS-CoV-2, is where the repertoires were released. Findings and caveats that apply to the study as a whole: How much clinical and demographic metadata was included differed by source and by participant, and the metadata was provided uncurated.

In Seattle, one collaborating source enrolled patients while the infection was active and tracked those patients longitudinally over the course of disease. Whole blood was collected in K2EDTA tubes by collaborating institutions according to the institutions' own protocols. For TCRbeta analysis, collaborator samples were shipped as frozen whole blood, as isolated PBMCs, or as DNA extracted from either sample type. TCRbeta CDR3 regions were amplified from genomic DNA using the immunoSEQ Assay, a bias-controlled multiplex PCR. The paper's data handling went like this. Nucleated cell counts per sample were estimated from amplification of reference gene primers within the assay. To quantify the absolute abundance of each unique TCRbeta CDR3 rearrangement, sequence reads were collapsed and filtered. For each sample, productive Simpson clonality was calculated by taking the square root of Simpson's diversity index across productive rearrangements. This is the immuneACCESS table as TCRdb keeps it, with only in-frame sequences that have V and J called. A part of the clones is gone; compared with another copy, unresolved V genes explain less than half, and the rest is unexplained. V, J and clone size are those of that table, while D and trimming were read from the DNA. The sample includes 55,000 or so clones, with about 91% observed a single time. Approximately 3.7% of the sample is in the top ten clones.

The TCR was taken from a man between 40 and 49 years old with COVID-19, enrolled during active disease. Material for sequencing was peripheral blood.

The CDR3 protein: CATSRDLSGKKSDGYTF. The DNA is TGTGCCACCAGCAGAGATTTATCGGGGAAAAAATCGGATGGCTACACCTTC. In this chain, TRBV15 is recombined with TRBJ1-2; no D gene can be assigned with confidence. The CDR3 covers 17 residues, taking in both the cysteine and the phenylalanine. Of all the DNA, just the CDR3 is kept, 51 bases in frame from base 1. Trimming takes 0 bases from V and 6 bases from J, and the germline ends sit 20 bases apart. The germline V gene (reference sequence) specifies LNHNV as CDR1 and YYDKDF as CDR2.